This TCR beta chain was observed in a study of tumor-infiltrating lymphocytes in localized non-small cell lung cancer. Whole-study results and caveats: Compared with uninvolved lung, tumors showed higher T cell infiltration by TCRbeta sequencing. Only some patients had TCR sequencing, depending on available tissue.

Trimming took off 4 bases at V and 8 bases at J, with 12 bases between the two ends. Germline loops: CDR1 SGHDT, CDR2 YYEEEE. The CDR3 sequence is 13 residues long. This clone was detected a few times. The target antigen is unknown. Assay used: immunoSEQ multiplex PCR; TCRdb lists only in-frame clones, some missing. This table has a few thousand clones, less than 65% appearing once. This rearrangement joins TRBV5-6 to TRBJ1-4; D is unclear. Sequenced sample: uninvolved lung tissue not adjacent to the tumor. This receptor was identified in a human donor with non-small cell lung cancer. Some clones in this sample may be carry-over from other donors' samples. The CDR3 sequence is CASSIWTGEKLFF. The CDR3 nucleotides read TGTGCCAGCAGCATCTGGACTGGGGAAAAACTGTTTTTT.